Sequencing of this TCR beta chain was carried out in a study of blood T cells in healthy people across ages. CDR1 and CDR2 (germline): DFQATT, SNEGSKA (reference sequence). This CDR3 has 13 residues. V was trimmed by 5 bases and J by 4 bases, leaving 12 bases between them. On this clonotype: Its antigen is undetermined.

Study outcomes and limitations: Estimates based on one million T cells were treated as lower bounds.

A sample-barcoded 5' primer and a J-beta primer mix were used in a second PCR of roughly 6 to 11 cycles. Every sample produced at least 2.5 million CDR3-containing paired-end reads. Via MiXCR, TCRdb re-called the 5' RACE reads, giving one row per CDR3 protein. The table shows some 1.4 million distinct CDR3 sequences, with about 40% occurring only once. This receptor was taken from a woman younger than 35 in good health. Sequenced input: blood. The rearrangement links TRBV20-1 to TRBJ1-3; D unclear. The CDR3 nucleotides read TGCAGTGCTCCGAACGTAGACGGAAACACCATATATTTT. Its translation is CSAPNVDGNTIYF.